Included here is one TCR beta chain sequence, with context. TCRdb used MiXCR to reprocess the 5' RACE reads, holding one entry per CDR3 protein. The data show roughly 32,000 distinct CDR3 sequences, over 8.5% seen once. These data come from a study of early T cells in non-severe SARS-CoV-2 infection. V was shortened by 7 bases and J by 7 bases, with 14 bases between the two germline ends. Germline lookup yields CDR1 SQVTM and CDR2 ANQGSEA. The CDR3 covers 11 residues. Specimen: whole blood. The chain carries TRBV29-1 and TRBJ2-7, with a tentative D call TRBD1 (6 bases). The sequence derives from an adult who was a healthcare worker with PCR-confirmed SARS-CoV-2 infection or an uninfected control (not recorded which). This CDR3 reads CSGGDNREQYF. The CDR3 region has the DNA TGCAGCGGAGGGGACAATCGGGAGCAGTACTTC.